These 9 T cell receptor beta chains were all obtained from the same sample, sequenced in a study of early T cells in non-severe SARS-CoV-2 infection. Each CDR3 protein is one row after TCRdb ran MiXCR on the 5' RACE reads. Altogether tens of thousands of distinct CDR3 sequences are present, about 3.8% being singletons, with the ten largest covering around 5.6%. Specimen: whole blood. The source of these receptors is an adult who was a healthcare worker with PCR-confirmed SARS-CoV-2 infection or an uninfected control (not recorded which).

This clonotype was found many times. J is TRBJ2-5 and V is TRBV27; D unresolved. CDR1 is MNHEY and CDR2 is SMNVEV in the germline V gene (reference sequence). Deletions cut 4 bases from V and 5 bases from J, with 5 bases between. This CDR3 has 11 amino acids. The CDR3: CASSYGETQYF. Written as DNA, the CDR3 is TGTGCCAGCAGTTATGGGGAGACCCAGTACTTC.

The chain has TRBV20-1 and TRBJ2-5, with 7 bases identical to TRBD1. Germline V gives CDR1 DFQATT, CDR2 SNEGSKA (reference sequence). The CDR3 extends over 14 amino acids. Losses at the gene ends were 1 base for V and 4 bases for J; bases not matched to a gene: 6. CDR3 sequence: CSARVNRGAETQYF. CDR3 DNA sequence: TGCAGTGCTAGAGTTAACAGGGGAGCAGAGACCCAGTACTTC.

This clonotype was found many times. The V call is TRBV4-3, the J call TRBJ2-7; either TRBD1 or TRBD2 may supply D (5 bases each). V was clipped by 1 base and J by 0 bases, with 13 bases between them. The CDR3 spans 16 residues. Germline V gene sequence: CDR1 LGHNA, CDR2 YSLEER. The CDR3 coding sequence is TGCGCCAGCAGCCAAGGCTCCGGGACGAGCTCCTACGAGCAGTACTTC. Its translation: CASSQGSGTSSYEQYF.

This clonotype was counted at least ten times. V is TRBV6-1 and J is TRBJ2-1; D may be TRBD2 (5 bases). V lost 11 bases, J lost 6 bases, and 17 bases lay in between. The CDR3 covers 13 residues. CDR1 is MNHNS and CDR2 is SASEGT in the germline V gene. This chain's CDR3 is CACQPSGINEQFF. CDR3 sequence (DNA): TGTGCCTGCCAACCCTCGGGGATCAATGAGCAGTTCTTC.

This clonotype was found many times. The CDR3, as DNA: TGTGCCAGCGGGTTGGACTACAATGAGCAGTTCTTC. It codes for CASGLDYNEQFF. This chain links TRBV9 with TRBJ2-1; D not certain. This CDR3 contains 12 residues. V gave up 7 bases and J gave up 3 bases, with 8 bases separating them. Germline assignment: CDR1 SGDLS and CDR2 YYNGEE.

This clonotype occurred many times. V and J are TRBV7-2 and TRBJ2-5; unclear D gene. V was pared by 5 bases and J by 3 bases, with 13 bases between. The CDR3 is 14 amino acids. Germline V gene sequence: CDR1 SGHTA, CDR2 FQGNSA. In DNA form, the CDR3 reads TGTGCCAGCAGCCGCCCCATGACAAAAGAGACCCAGTACTTC. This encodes CASSRPMTKETQYF.

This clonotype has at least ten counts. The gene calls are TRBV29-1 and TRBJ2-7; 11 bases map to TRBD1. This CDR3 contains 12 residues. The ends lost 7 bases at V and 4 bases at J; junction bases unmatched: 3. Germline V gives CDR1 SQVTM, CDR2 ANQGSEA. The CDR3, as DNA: TGCAGCGGAGGGACAGGGGGTTACGAGCAGTACTTC. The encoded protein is CSGGTGGYEQYF.

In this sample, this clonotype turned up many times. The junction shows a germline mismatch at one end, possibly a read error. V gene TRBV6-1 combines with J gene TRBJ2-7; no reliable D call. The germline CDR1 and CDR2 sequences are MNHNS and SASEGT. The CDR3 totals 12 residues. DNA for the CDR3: TGTGTCAGCAGTGTAAGTTCCTACGAGCAGTACTTC. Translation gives CVSSVSSYEQYF.

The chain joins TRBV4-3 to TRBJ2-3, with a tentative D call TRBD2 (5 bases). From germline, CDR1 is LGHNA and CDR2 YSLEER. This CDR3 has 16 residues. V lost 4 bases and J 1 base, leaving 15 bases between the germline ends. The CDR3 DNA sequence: TGCGCCAGCAGCCCCCACGCGAGGGCCGGCACAGATACGCAGTATTTT. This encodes CASSPHARAGTDTQYF.